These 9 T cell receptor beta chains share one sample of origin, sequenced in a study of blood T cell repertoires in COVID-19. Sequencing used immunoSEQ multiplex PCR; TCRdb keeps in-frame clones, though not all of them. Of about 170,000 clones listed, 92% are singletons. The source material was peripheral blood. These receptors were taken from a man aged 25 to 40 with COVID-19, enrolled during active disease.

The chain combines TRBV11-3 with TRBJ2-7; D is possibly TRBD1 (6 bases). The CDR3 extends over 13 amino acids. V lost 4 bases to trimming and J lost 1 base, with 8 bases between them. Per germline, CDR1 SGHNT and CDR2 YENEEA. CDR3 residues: CASSSTGSYEQYF. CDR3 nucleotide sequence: TGTGCCAGCAGCTCGACAGGTTCCTACGAGCAGTACTTC.

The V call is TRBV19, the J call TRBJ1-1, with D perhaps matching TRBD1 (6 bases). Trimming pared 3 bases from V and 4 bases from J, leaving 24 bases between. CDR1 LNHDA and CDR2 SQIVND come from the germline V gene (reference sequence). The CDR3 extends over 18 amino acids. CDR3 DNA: TGTGCCAGTAGTATGGGGGCAGCGGGAAGTTTAGGCGGCACTGAAGCTTTCTTT. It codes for CASSMGAAGSLGGTEAFF.

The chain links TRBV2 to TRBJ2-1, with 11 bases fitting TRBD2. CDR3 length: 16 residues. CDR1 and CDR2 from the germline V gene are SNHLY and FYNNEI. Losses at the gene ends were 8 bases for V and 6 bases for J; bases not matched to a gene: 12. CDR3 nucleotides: TGTGCCAGCCGGGGTAGCGGGAGGGTGGTCGGCAATGAGCAGTTCTTC. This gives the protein CASRGSGRVVGNEQFF.

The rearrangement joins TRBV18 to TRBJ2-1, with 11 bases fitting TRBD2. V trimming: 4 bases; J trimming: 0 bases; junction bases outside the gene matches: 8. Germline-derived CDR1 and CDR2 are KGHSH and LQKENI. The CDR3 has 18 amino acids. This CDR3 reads CASSLGVAGGPSYNEQFF. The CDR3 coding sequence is TGTGCCAGCTCACTAGGAGTAGCGGGGGGGCCCTCCTACAATGAGCAGTTCTTC.

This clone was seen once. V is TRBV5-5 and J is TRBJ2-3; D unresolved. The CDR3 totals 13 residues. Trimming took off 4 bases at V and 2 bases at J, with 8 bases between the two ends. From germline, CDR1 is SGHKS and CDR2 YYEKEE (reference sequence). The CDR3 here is CASSPVLTDTQYF. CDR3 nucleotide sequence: TGTGCCAGCAGCCCTGTTCTCACAGATACGCAGTATTTT.

This CDR3 is CASSHSSGRRQETQYF. The CDR3 DNA is TGTGCCAGCAGCCATAGTTCCGGTAGGAGACAAGAGACCCAGTACTTC. The V and J genes are TRBV7-2 and TRBJ2-5; no firm D call. Germline-derived CDR1 and CDR2 are SGHTA and FQGNSA. The V gene lost 5 bases and the J gene lost 2 bases, with 18 bases spanning the gap. The CDR3 runs 16 residues.

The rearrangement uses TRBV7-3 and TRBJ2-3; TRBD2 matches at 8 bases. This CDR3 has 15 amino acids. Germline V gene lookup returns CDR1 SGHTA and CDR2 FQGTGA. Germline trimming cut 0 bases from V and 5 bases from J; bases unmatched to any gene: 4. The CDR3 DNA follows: TGTGCCAGCAGCTTAACCGGGAGGGCGGGAGATACGCAGTATTTT. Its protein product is CASSLTGRAGDTQYF.

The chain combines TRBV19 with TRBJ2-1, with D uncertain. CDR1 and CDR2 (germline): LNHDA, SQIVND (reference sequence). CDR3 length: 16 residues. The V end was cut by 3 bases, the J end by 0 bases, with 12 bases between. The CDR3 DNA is TGTGCCAGTAGTATTGGCGGTGGCCGCTCCTACAATGAGCAGTTCTTC. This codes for CASSIGGGRSYNEQFF.

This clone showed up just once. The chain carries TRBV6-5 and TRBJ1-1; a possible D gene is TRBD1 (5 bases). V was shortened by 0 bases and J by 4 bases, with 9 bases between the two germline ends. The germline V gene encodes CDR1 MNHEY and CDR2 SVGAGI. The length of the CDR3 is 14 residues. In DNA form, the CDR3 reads TGTGCCAGCAGTTACTCGCTTAGGGGCACTGAAGCTTTCTTT. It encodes CASSYSLRGTEAFF.